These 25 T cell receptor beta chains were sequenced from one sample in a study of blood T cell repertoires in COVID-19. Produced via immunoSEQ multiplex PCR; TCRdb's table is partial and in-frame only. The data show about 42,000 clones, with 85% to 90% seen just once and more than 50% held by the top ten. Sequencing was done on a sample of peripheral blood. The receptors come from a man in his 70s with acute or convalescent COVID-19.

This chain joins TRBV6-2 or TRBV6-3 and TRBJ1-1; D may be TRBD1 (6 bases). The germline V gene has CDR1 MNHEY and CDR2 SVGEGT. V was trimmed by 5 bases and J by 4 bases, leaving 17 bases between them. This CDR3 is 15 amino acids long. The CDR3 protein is CASSRLTEGVTEAFF. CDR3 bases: TGTGCCAGCAGTCGTCTGACAGAGGGGGTCACTGAAGCTTTCTTT.

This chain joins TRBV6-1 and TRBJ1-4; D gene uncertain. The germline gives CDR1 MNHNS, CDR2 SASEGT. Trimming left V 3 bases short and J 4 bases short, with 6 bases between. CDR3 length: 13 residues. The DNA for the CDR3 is TGTGCCAGCAGTGACAGGCTTAATGAAAAACTGTTTTTT. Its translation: CASSDRLNEKLFF.

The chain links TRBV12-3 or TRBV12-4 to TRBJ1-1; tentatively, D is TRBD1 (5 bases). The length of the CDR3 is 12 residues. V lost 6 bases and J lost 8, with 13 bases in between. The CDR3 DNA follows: TGTGCCAGCAGGACGGTCAACAGGGAAGCTTTCTTT. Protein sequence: CASRTVNREAFF.

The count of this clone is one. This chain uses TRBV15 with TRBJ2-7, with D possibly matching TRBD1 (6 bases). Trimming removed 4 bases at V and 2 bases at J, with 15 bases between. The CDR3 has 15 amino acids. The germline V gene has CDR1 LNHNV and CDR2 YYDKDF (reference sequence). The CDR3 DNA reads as TGTGCCACCAGCACCAACAGGGAAAATGCCTACGAGCAGTACTTC. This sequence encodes CATSTNRENAYEQYF.

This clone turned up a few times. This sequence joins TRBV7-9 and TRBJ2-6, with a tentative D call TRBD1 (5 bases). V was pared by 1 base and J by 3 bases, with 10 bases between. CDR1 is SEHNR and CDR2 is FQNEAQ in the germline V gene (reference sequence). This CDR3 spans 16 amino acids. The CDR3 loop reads CASSLEGQSGANVLTF. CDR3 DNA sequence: TGTGCCAGCAGCTTAGAGGGGCAAAGTGGGGCCAACGTCCTGACTTTC.

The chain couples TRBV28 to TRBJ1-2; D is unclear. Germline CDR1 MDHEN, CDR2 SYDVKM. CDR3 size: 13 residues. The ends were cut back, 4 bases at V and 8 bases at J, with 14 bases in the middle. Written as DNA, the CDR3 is TGTGCCAGCAGTTCCGGACTCCGGACCGGCTACACCTTC. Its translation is CASSSGLRTGYTF.

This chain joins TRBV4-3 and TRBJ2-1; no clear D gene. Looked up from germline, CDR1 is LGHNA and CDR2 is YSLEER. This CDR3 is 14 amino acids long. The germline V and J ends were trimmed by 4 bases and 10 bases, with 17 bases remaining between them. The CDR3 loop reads CASSPGSYSGEQFF. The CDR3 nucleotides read TGCGCCAGCAGCCCAGGAAGCTACTCCGGAGAGCAGTTCTTC.

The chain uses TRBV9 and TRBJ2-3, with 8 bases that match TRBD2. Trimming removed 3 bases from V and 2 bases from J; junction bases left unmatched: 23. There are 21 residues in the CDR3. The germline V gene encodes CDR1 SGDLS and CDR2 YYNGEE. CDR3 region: CASSALGLDDMRGLLTDTQYF. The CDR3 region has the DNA TGTGCCAGCAGCGCCTTGGGACTAGACGATATGAGAGGTCTTCTCACAGATACGCAGTATTTT.

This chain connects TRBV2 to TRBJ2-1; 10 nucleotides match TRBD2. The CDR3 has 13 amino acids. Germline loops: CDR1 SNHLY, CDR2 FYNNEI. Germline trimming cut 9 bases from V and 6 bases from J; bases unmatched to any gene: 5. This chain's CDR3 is CASSRLAGNEQFF. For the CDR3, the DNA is TGTGCCAGTAGCCGACTAGCGGGCAATGAGCAGTTCTTC.

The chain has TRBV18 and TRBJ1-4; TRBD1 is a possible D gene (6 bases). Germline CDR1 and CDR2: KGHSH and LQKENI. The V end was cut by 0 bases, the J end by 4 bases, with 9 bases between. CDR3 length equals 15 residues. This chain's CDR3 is CASSPPRTDNEKLFF. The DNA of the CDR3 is TGTGCCAGCTCACCACCAAGGACAGATAATGAAAAACTGTTTTTT.

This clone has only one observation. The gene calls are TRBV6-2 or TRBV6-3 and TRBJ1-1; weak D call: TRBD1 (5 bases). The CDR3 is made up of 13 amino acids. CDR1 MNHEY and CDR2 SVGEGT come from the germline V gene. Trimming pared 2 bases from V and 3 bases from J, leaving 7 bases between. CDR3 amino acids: CASSYTRDTEAFF. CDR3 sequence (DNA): TGTGCCAGCAGTTACACCAGGGACACTGAAGCTTTCTTT.

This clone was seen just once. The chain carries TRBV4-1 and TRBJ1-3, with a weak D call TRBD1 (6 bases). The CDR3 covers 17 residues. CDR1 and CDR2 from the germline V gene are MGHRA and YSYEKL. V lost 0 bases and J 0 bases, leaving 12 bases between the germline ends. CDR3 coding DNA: TGCGCCAGCAGCCAAGAAGGGGGACAAAACTCTGGAAACACCATATATTTT. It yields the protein CASSQEGGQNSGNTIYF.

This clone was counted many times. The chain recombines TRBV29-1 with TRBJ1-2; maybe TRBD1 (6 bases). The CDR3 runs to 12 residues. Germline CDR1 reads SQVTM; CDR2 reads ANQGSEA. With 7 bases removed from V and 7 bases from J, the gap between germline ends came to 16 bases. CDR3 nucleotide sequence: TGCAGCGCGGAGGGGGGAGGGCTTGGCTACACCTTC. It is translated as CSAEGGGLGYTF. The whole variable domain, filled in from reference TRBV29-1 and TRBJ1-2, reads SAVISQKPSRDICQRGTSLTIQCQVDSQVTMMFWYRQQPGQSLTLIATANQGSEATYESGFVIDKFPISRPNLTFSTLTVSNMSPEDSSIYLCSAEGGGLGYTFGSGTRLTVV.

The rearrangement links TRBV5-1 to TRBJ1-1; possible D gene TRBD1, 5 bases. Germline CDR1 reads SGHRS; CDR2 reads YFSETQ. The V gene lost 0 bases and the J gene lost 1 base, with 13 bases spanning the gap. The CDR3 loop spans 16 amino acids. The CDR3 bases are TGCGCCAGCAGCTTGGAGGGCCCTAGGGGGAACACTGAAGCTTTCTTT. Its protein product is CASSLEGPRGNTEAFF.

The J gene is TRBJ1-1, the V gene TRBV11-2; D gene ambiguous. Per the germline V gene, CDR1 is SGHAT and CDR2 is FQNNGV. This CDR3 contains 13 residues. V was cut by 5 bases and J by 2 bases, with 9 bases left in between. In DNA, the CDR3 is TGTGCCAGCAGCGTTAGACTTAACACTGAAGCTTTCTTT. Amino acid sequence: CASSVRLNTEAFF.

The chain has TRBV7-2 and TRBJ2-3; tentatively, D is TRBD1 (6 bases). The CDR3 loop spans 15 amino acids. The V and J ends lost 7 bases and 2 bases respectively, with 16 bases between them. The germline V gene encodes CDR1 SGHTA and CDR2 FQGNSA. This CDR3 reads CASIPQGISTDTQYF. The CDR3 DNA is TGTGCCAGCATCCCCCAGGGGATCTCCACAGATACGCAGTATTTT.

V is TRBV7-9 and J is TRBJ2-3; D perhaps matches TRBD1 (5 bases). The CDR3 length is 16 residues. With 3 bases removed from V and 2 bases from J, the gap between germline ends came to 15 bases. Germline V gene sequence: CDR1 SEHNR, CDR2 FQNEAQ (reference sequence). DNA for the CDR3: TGTGCCAGCAGCTTGGGGCTAACACCAGACACAGATACGCAGTATTTT. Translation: CASSLGLTPDTDTQYF.

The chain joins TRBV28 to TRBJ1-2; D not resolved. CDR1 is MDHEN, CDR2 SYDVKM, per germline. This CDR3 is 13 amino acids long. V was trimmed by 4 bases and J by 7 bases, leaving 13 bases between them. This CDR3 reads CASSSGVLGGYTF. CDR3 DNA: TGTGCCAGCAGTTCCGGGGTGCTGGGTGGCTACACCTTC.

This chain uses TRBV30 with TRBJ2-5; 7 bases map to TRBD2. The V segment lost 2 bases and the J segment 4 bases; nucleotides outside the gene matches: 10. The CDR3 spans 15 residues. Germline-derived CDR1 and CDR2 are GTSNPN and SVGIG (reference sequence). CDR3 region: CAWSRSGIQGETQYF. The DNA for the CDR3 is TGTGCCTGGAGTCGGAGCGGGATCCAGGGAGAGACCCAGTACTTC.

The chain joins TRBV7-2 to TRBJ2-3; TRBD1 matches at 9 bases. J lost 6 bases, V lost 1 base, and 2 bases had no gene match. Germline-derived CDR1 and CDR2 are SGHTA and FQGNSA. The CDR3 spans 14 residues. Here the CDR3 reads CASSLGDRVDTQYF. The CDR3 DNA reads TGTGCCAGCAGCTTAGGGGACAGGGTGGATACGCAGTATTTT. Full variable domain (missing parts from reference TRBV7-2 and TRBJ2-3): GAGVSQSPSNKVTEKGKDVELRCDPISGHTALYWYRQSLGQGLEFLIYFQGNSAPDKSGLPSDRFSAERTGGSVSTLTIQRTQQEDSAVYLCASSLGDRVDTQYFGPGTRLTVL.

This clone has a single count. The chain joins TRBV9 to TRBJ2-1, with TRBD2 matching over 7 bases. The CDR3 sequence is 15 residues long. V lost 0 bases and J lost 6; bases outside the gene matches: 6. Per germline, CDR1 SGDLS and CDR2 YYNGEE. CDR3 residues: CASSVGGSWSNEQFF. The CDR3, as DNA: TGTGCCAGCAGCGTAGGCGGGAGCTGGTCCAATGAGCAGTTCTTC.

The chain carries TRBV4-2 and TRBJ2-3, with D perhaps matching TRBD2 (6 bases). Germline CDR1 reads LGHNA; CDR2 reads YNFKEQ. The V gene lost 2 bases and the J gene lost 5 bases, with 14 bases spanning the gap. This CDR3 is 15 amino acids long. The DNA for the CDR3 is TGTGCCAGCAGCCAATTGGGGGGAAAGGGAGATACGCAGTATTTT. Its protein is CASSQLGGKGDTQYF.

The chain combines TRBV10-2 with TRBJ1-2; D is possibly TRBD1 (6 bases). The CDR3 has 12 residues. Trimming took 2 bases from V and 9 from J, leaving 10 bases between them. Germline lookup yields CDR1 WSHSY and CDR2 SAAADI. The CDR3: CASSERGASYTF. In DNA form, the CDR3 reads TGCGCCAGCAGTGAGCGGGGGGCTAGCTACACCTTC.

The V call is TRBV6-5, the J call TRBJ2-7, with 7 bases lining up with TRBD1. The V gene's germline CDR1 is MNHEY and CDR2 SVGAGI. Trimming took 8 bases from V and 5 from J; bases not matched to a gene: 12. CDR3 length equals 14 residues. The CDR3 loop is CASDSKTGNHEQYF. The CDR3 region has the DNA TGTGCCAGCGACTCTAAGACAGGGAACCACGAGCAGTACTTC.

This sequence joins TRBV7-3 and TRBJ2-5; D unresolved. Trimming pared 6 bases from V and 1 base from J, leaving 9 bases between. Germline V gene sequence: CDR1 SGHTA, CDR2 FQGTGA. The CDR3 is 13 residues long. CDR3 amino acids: CASSQTPQETQYF. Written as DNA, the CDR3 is TGTGCCAGCAGTCAAACTCCCCAAGAGACCCAGTACTTC.